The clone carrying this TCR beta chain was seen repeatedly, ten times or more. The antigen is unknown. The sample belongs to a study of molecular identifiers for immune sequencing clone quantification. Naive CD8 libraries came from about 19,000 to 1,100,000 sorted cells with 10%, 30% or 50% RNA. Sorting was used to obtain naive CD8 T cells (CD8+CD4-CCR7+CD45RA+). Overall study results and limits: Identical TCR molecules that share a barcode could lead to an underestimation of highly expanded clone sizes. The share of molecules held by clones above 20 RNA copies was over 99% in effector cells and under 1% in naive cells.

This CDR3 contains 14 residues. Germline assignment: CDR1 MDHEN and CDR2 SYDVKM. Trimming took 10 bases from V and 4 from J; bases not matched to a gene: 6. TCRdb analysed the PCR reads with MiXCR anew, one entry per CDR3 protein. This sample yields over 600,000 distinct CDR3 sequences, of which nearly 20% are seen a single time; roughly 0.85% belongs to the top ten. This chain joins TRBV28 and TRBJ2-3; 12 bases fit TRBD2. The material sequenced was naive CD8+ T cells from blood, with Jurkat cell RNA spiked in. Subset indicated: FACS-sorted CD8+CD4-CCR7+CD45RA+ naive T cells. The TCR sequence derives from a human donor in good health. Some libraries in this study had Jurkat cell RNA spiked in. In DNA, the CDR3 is TGTGCCACACGACTAGCGGGAGAGGCAGATACGCAGTATTTT. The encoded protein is CATRLAGEADTQYF.